The rows below give T cell receptor beta chains drawn from one sample of a study of T cell responses to AZD1222 COVID-19 vaccine. Profiled with immunoSEQ multiplex PCR; TCRdb holds only in-frame clones, not every one. This table holds about 200,000 clones, roughly 91% found once. Source: peripheral blood, taken on day 0 of MenACWY control vaccination. All receptors derive from an adult in good health. The conserved cysteine and the conserved F or W are not part of the CDR3 here. Each record gives: CDR3 length, V gene, CDR3 protein.

14 | TRBV7-2 | ASSLEGGLRIKTQY
11 | TRBV30 | AWSGAGMGPLH
13 | TRBV7-8 | ASSLVDRASGGYT
11 | TRBV2 | ASSVQSNYGYT
16 | TRBV1 | TSSLTDPGQGMVAPLH
11 | TRBV6-6 | ASSYSPDGKLF
12 | TRBV15 | ATSRTKGQGGYT
13 | TRBV4-1 | ASSQDHRSVQPQH
10 | TRBV28 | ASSLSGQPQH
12 | TRBV5-1 | ASSPTGVNTEAF
13 | TRBV27 | ASSLRTTGANVLT
10 | TRBV29-1 | SVEKGVEEQF
15 | TRBV25-1 | ASSLSGRGATNEKLF
12 | TRBV6-5 | ASSYGQLNTEAF
13 | TRBV6-1 | ASSEGSGGRETQY
14 | TRBV3-1/TRBV3-2 | ASSNRIGTSRDGYT
13 | TRBV5-1 | ASSPSQGITGELF
14 | TRBV19 | ASSSDRDRGAYGYT
13 | TRBV10-1 | ASSESTRQGNEQF
10 | TRBV6-5 | ASTLSYNEQF
16 | TRBV24-1 | ATSDSPGKAGGRDTQY
12 | TRBV6-6 | ASSSRGREWGYT
14 | TRBV10-3 | AISDGQGHSNQPQH
12 | TRBV28 | ASSLQQGNEKLF
13 | TRBV5-4 | ASSRWQGAGNEQF
11 | TRBV29-1 | SVGSGSSSPLH
10 | TRBV29-1 | SVQGNNYGYT